One and the same sample provided the 9 T cell receptor beta chains below, sequenced in a study of blood T cells in healthy people across ages. A second PCR of 7 to 11 cycles used a sample-barcoded 5' primer and a J-beta primer mix. TCRdb redid the calling of the 5' RACE reads with MiXCR, one entry per CDR3 protein. The sample carries about a million distinct CDR3 sequences, roughly half recorded once. Sequences were obtained from blood. Every receptor here comes from a woman aged 55-70 years in good health.

About this clonotype: A much larger clone lies a single base off, so this may be a read error. This rearrangement joins TRBV20-1 to TRBJ1-2; possible D gene TRBD1, 5 bases. CDR3 length: 12 amino acids. Germline CDR1 reads DFQATT; CDR2 reads SNEGSKA (reference sequence). The DNA for the CDR3 is TGCAGTGCTAGCGTCGGGGGAGGTGGCCACACCTTC. Amino acids: CSASVGGGGHTF.

The chain couples TRBV27 to TRBJ1-5; D is perhaps TRBD1 (6 bases). The V gene lost 0 bases and the J gene lost 5 bases, with 11 bases spanning the gap. This CDR3 has 15 residues. Germline V gene sequence: CDR1 MNHEY, CDR2 SMNVEV (reference sequence). The CDR3 nucleotides read TGTGCCAGCAGTTTATCCACAGGGTTATATCAGCCCCAGCATTTT. Its protein is CASSLSTGLYQPQHF.

V usage is TRBV3-1 and J usage is TRBJ1-5; 7 nucleotides match TRBD1. CDR1 LGHDT and CDR2 YNNKEL come from the germline V gene (reference sequence). The CDR3 totals 15 residues. With V trimmed by 5 bases and J by 2 bases, 6 bases remained unmatched. The CDR3 DNA sequence: TGTGCCAGCAGCTCCGACAGGGCTGGCAATCAGCCCCAGCATTTT. It translates to CASSSDRAGNQPQHF.

This clonotype has more than one count but fewer than ten. This rearrangement joins TRBV12-3 or TRBV12-4 to TRBJ2-3; tentatively, D is TRBD2 (5 bases). The CDR3 has 15 amino acids. Trimming shortened V by 6 bases and J by 3 bases, and 16 bases separated the two germline ends. The CDR3 loop reads CASSTSGSRTDTQYF. In DNA, the CDR3 is TGTGCCAGCAGCACGAGTGGGAGTCGGACAGATACGCAGTATTTT.

CDR3 nucleotides: TGTGCCAGCAGCGGCAGGGGATCGGGGCAAGAGACCCAGTACTTC. This translates into CASSGRGSGQETQYF. The rearrangement joins TRBV9 to TRBJ2-5; perhaps TRBD1 as D (6 bases). This CDR3 has 15 amino acids. Trimming took 3 bases from V and 2 from J, leaving 14 bases between them. Germline loops: CDR1 SGDLS, CDR2 YYNGEE.

To note about this clonotype: The germline gene is not matched at one end of the junction; a read error may be the cause. The chain combines TRBV3-1 with TRBJ2-7; 9 positions match TRBD2. This CDR3 spans 16 amino acids. Per germline, CDR1 LGHDT and CDR2 YNNKEL (reference sequence). The CDR3 region is CASSQGTSGFSYEQYF. CDR3 nucleotide sequence: TGTGCCAGCAGTCAAGGTACTAGCGGGTTCTCCTACGAGCAGTACTTC.

The chain is built from TRBV4-2 and TRBJ1-4; perhaps TRBD1 as D (6 bases). This CDR3 has 15 residues. Trimming removed 0 bases from V and 7 bases from J, with 12 bases in between. CDR1 is LGHNA, CDR2 YNFKEQ, per germline. The CDR3 DNA is TGTGCCAGCAGCCAAGATGAGGGGGTGGGTGAAAAACTGTTTTTT. Protein: CASSQDEGVGEKLFF.

V is TRBV5-4 and J is TRBJ2-7, with D maybe TRBD2 (5 bases). The CDR3 runs 14 residues. Per germline, CDR1 SGHNT and CDR2 YYREEE (reference sequence). V was cut by 4 bases and J by 7 bases, with 18 bases left in between. CDR3 protein: CASSLRSGPLEQYF. The CDR3 region has the DNA TGTGCCAGCAGCCTGCGAAGCGGCCCCTTGGAGCAGTACTTC.

The chain uses TRBV6-2 or TRBV6-3 and TRBJ2-1; D ambiguous. V was trimmed by 4 bases and J by 11 bases, leaving 12 bases between them. Germline CDR1 MNHEY, CDR2 SVGEGT. This CDR3 has 12 amino acids. CDR3 sequence (DNA): TGTGCCAGCAGTTTTGAGGTGGGGAAGCAGTTCTTC. It translates to CASSFEVGKQFF.